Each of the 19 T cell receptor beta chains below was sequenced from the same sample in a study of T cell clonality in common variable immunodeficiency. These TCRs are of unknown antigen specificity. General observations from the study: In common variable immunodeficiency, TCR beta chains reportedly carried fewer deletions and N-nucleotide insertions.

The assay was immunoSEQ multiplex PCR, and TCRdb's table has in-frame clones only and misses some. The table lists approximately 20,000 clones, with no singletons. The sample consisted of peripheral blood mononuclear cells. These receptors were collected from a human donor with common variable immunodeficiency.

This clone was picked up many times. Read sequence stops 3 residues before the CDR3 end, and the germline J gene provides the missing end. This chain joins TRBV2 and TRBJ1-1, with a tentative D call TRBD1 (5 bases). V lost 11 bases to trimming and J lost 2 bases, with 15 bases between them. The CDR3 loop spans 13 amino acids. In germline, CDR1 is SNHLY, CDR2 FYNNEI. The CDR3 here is CACEQVFNTEAFF. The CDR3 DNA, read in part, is TGTGCCTGCGAACAGGTTTTTAACACTGAA.

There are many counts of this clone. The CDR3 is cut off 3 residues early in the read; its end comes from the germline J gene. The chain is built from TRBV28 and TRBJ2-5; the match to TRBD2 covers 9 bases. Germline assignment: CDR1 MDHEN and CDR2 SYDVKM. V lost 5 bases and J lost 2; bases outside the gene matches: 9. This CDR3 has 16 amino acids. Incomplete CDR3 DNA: TGTGCCAGCAGTCCTGGTGGAGCGGGAGGTCAAGAGACC. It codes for CASSPGGAGGQET. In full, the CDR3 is CASSPGGAGGQETQYF.

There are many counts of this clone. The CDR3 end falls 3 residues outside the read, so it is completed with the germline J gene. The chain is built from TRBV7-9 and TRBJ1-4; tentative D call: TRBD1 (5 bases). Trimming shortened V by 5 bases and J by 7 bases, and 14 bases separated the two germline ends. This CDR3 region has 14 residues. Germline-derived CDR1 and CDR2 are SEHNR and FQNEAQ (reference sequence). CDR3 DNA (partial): TGTGCCAGCAGCCAAGCAGGGTTGGGTGAAAAA. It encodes CASSQAGLGEK. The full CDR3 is CASSQAGLGEKLFF.

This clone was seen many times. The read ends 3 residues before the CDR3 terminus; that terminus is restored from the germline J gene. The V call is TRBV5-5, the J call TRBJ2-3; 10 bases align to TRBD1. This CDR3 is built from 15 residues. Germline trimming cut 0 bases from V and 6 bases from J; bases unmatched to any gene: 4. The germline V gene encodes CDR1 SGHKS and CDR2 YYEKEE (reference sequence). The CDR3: CASSLGTGGLDTQYF. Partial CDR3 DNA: TGTGCCAGCAGCTTGGGGACAGGGGGTTTGGATACG.

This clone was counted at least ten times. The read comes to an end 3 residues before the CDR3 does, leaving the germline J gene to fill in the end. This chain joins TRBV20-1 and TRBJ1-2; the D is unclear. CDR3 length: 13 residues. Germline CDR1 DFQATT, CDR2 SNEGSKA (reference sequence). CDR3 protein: CSAPRKTTMSYTF. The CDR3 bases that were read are TGCAGTGCCCCAAGGAAGACGACTATGAGC.

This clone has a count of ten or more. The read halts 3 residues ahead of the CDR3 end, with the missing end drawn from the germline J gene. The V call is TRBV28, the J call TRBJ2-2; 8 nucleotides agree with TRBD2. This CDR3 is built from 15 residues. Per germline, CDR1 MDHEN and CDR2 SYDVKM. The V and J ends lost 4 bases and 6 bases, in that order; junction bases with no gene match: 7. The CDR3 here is CASSSGTSYAGELFF. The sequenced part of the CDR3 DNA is TGTGCCAGCAGTTCCGGGACTAGTTATGCCGGGGAG.

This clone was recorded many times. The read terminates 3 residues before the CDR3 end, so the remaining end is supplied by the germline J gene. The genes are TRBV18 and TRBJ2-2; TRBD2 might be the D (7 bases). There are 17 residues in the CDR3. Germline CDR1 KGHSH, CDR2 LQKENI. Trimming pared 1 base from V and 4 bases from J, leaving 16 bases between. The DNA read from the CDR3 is TGTGCCAGCTCACCACGGTCGGGGGGCGCAGGCACCGGGGAG. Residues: CASSPRSGGAGTGE. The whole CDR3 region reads CASSPRSGGAGTGELFF.

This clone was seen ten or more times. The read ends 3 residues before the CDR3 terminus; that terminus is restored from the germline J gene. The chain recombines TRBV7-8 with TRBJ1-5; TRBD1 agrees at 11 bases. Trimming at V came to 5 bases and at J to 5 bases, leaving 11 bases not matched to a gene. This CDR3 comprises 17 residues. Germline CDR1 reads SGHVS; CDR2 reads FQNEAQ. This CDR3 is CASSPGQGDASYQPQHF. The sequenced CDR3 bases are TGTGCCAGCAGCCCGGGACAGGGGGATGCTTCCTATCAGCCC.

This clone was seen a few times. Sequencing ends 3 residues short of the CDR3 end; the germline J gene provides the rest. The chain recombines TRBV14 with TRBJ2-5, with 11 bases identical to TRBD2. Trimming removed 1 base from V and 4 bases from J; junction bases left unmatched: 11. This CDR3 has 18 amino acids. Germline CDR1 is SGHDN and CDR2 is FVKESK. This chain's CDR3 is CASSQAPTGLAGGETQYF. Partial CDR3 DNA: TGTGCCAGCAGCCAAGCGCCGACGGGGCTAGCGGGAGGAGAGACC. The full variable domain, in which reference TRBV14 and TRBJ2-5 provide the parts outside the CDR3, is EAGVTQFPSHSVIEKGQTVTLRCDPISGHDNLYWYRRVMGKEIKFLLHFVKESKQDESGMPNNRFLAERTGGTYSTLKVQPAELEDSGVYFCASSQAPTGLAGGETQYFGPGTRLLVL.

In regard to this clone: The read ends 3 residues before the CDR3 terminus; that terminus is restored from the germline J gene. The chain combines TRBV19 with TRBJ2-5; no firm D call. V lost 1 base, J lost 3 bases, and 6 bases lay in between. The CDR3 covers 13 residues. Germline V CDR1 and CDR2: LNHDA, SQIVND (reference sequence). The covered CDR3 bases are TGTGCCAGTAGTATAGCGGTGAAAGAGACC. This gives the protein CASSIAVKET. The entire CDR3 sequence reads CASSIAVKETQYF.

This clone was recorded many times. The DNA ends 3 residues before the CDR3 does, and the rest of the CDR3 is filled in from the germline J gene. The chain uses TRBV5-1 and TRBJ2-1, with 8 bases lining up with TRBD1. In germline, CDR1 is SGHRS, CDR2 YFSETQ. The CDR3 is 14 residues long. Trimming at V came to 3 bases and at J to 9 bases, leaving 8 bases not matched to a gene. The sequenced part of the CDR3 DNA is TGCGCCAGCAGCTCGAAAACCACAGGGGGTGAG. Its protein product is CASSSKTTGGE. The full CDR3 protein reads CASSSKTTGGEQFF. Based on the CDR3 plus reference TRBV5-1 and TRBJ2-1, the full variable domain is KAGVTQTPRYLIKTRGQQVTLSCSPISGHRSVSWYQQTPGQGLQFLFEYFSETQRNKGNFPGRFSGRQFSNSRSEMNVSTLELGDSALYLCASSSKTTGGEQFFGPGTRLTVL.

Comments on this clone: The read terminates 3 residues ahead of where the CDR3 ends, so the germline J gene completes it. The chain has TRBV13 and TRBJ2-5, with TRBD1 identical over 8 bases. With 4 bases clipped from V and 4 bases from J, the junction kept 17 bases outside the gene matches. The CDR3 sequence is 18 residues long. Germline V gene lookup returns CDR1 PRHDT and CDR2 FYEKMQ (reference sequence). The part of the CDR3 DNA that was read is TGTGCCAGCAGCTCCCGGTCGGGTAGGGACAGGTTAGGAGAGACC. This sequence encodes CASSSRSGRDRLGET. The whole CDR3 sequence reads CASSSRSGRDRLGETQYF.

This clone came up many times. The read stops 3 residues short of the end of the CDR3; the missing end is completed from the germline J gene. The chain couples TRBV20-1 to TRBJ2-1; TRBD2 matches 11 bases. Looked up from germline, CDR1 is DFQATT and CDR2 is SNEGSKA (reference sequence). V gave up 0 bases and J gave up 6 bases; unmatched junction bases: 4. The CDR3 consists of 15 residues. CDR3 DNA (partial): TGCAGTGCTAGAGATAGCGGGAGGGCCCTCAATGAG. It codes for CSARDSGRALNE. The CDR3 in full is CSARDSGRALNEQFF.

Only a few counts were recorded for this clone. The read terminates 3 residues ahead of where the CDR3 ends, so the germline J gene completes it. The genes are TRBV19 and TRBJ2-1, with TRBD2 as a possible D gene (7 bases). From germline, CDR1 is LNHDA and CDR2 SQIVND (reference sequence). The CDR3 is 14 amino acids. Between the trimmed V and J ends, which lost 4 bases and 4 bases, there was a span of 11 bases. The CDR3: CASSTQGGYNEQFF. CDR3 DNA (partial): TGTGCCAGTAGTACACAGGGAGGGTACAATGAG.

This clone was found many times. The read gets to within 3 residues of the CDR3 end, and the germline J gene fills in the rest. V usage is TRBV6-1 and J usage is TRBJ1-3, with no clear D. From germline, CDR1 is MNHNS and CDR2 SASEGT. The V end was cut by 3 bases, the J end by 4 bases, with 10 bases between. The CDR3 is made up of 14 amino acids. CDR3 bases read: TGTGCCAGCAGTGATTTGAGGGTAGGAAACACC. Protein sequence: CASSDLRVGNT. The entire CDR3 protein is CASSDLRVGNTIYF.

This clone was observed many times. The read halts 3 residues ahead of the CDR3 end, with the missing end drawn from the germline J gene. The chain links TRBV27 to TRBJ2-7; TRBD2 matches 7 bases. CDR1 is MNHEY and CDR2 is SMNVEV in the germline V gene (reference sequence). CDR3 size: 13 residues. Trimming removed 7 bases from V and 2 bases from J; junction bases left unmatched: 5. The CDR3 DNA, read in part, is TGTGCCAGCATCGGGACTACGACCTACGAG. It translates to CASIGTTTYE. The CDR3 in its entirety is CASIGTTTYEQYF.

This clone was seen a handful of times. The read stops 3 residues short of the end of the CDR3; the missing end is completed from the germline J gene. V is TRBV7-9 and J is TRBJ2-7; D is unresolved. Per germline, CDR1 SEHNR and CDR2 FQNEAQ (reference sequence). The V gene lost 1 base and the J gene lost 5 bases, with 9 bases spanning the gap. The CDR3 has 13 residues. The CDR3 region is CASSLVGSNEQYF. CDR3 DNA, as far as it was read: TGTGCCAGCAGCTTAGTGGGCAGTAACGAG.

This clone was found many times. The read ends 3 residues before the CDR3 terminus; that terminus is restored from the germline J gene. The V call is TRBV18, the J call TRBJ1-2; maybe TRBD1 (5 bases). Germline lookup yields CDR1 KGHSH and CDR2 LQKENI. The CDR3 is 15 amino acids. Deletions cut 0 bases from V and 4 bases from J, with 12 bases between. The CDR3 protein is CASSPPAGSVYGYTF. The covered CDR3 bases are TGTGCCAGCTCACCACCGGCAGGGTCGGTCTATGGC.

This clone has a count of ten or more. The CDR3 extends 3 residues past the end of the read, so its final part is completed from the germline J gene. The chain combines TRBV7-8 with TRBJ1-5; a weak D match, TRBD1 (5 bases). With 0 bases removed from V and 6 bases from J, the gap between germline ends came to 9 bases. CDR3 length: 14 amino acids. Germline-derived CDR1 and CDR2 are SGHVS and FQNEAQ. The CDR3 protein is CASSLAWGVQPQHF. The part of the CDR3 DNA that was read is TGTGCCAGCAGCTTAGCGTGGGGGGTTCAGCCC.